The source of this T cell receptor (beta chain) is a study of blood T cells in healthy people across ages. Together with a sample-barcoded 5' primer, a J-beta primer mix was included in a second PCR lasting about 7 to 11 cycles. TCRdb called the 5' RACE reads again in MiXCR, with one record for every CDR3 protein. The sample holds hundreds of thousands of distinct CDR3 sequences, roughly 35% seen once. Staff drew around 10 milliliters of peripheral blood from each donor. The CDR3 is 16 residues long. CDR1 SGHRS and CDR2 YFSETQ come from the germline V gene. Trimming removed 4 bases from V and 3 bases from J; junction bases left unmatched: 9. This clonotype was counted between two and nine times.

This receptor was identified in a man between 18 and 35 years old in good health. The sequenced material came from blood. The rearrangement links TRBV5-1 to TRBJ2-1, with 8 bases aligning to TRBD2. CDR3 loop: CASSPGTGGSYNEQFF. CDR3 sequence (DNA): TGCGCCAGCAGCCCGGGAACGGGGGGGAGCTACAATGAGCAGTTCTTC.